This T cell receptor (beta chain) was sequenced for a study of CD8 T cells in ankylosing spondylitis (dated by TCRdb to about 2017). General notes on the study: The study profiled T cell receptor beta repertoires in healthy donors and ankylosing spondylitis patients to find disease-linked TCR variants. In total, the full study cohort was made up of nearly 110 healthy donors and some 26 ankylosing spondylitis patients. Peripheral blood was sampled, and synovial fluid was also collected from ankylosing spondylitis patients.

According to the germline V gene (reference sequence), CDR1 reads GTSNPN and CDR2 reads SVGIG. Relative to germline, V is missing 4 bases and J is missing 4 bases, with 9 bases of the junction outside any gene match. The CDR3 measures 14 amino acids from cysteine to phenylalanine. Of all the DNA, just the CDR3 is kept, 42 bases in frame from base 1. For each ankylosing spondylitis patient, the synovial fluid sample was matched to a blood sample from that same patient. On this clonotype: Its antigen has not been determined. No much larger clonotype is one base removed from it; base qualities were not supplied.

Overall study results and their limits: Blood from ankylosing spondylitis patients appeared to be characterized by a TCR beta motif made up of about 8 highly homologous amino acid variants. The disease-linked clones were reported to be significantly enriched in matched synovial fluid samples from ankylosing spondylitis patients. Some of the motif variants had been reported before in the synovial fluid and blood of reactive arthritis patients, a finding that suggests common disease-initiation mechanisms. In peripheral blood, the disease-linked clones were found at relatively low frequencies and had a CD8+ phenotype.

The reads were generated on an Illumina HiSeq 2500. Quantitative 5'-RACE with molecular barcodes was used to prepare TCR beta libraries. For the original study's pipeline: Disease-linked TCR variants were identified with a new computational method built on a probabilistic model of VDJ rearrangement. The public reads were reprocessed in TCRdb via fastp at Q25 and MiXCR, keeping in-frame beta chains. CDR3 protein duplicates are merged, each entry listing the most common genes and DNA. These V and J calls are TCRdb output, not the study's own analysis. The sample records 31,000 or so distinct CDR3 sequences, around 30% of which are singletons. Of the sample, 45% to 55% is held by the ten largest clones.

The sequence was obtained from a male donor with ankylosing spondylitis. This chain is built from TRBV30 and TRBJ2-5, with TRBD1 identical over 7 junction bases. The sample comprised synovial fluid, either unsorted or a sorted T cell fraction (not recorded which). The bases are TGTGCCTGGACCCCGGGAAGGGGGCTAGAGACCCAGTACTTC. It translates as CAWTPGRGLETQYF.